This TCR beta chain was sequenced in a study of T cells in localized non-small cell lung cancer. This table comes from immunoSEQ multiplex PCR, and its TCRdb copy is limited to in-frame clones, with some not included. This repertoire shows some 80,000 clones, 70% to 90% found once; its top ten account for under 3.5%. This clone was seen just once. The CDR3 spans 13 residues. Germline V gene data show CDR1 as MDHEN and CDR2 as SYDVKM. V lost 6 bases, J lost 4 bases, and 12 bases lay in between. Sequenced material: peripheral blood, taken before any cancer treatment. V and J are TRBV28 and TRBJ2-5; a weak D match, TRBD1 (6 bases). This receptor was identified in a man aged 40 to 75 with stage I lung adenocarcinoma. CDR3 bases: TGTGCCAGCAGAGCAGGGGACGGAGAGACCCAGTACTTC. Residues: CASRAGDGETQYF.